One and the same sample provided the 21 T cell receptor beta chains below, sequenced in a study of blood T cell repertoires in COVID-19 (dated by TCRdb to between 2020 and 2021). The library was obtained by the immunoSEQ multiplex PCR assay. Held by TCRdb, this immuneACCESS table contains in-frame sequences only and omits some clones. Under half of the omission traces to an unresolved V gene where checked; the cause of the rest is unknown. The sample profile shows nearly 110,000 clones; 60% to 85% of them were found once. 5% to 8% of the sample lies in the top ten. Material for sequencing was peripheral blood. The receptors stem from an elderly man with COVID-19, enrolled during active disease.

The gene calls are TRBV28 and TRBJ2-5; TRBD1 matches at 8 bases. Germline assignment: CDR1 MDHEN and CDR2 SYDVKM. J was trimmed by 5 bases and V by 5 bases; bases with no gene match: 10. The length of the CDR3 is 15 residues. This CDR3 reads CASSPVGRGLETQYF. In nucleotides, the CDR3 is TGTGCCAGCAGTCCGGTGGGCAGGGGGCTTGAGACCCAGTACTTC.

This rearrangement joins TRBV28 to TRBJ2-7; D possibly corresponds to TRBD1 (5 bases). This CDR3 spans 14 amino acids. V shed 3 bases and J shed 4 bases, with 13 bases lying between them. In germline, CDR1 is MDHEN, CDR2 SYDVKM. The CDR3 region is CASSFGASSYEQYF. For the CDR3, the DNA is TGTGCCAGCAGTTTTGGGGCCAGCTCATACGAGCAGTACTTC.

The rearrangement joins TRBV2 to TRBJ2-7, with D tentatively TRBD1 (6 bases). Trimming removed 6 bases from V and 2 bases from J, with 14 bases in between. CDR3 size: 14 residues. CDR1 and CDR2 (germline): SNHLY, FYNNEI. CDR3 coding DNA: TGTGCCAGCAGGGCGATGGGGGACACCTACGAGCAGTACTTC. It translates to CASRAMGDTYEQYF.

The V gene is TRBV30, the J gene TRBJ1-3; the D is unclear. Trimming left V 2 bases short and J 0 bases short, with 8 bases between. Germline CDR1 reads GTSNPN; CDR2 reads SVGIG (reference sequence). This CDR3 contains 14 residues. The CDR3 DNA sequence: TGTGCCTGGAGTTTGAGGCGCTCTGGAAACACCATATATTTT. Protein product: CAWSLRRSGNTIYF.

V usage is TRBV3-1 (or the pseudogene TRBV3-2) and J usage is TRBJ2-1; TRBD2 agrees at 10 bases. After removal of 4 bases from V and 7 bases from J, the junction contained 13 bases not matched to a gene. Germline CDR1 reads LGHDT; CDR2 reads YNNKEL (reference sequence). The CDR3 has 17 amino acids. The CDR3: CASSPLTLAGAGNEQFF. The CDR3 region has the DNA TGTGCCAGCAGCCCCCTCACCCTAGCGGGAGCAGGGAATGAGCAGTTCTTC.

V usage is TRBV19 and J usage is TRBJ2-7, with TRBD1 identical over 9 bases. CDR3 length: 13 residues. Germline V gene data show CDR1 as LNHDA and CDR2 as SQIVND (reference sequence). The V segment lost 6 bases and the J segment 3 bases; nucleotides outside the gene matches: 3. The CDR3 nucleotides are TGTGCCAGTAGCGGGACAGGGAACTACGAGCAGTACTTC. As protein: CASSGTGNYEQYF. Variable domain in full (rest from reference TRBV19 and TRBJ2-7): DGGITQSPKYLFRKEGQNVTLSCEQNLNHDAMYWYRQDPGQGLRLIYYSQIVNDFQKGDIAEGYSVSREKKESFPLTVTSAQKNPTAFYLCASSGTGNYEQYFGPGTRLTVT.

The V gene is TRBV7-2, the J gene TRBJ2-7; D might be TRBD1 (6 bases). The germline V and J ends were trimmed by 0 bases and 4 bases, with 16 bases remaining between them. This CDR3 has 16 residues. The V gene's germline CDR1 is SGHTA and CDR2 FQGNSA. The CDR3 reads CASSLAGAGAIYEQYF. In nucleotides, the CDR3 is TGTGCCAGCAGCTTAGCGGGGGCAGGGGCCATATACGAGCAGTACTTC.

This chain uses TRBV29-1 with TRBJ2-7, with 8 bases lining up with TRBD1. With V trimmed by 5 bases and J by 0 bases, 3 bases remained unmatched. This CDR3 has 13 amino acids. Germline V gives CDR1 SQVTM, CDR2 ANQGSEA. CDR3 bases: TGCAGCGTTAGGACAGGGAGCTCCTACGAGCAGTACTTC. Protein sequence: CSVRTGSSYEQYF.

CDR3 nucleotides: TGTGCCAGCAGCCAAGCCGCAGGGTTTCATACGCAGTATTTT. As protein: CASSQAAGFHTQYF. This chain joins TRBV3-1 (or the pseudogene TRBV3-2) and TRBJ2-3, with a tentative D call TRBD1 (5 bases). There are 14 residues in the CDR3. CDR1 is LGHDT, CDR2 YNNKEL, per germline (reference sequence). V lost 1 base and J 7 bases, leaving 12 bases between the germline ends.

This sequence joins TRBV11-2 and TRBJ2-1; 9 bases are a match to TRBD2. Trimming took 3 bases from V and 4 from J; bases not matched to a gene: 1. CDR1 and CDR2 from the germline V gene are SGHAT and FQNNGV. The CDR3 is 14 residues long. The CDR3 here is CASSLSGRYNEQFF. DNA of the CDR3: TGTGCCAGCAGCTTGAGCGGGAGGTACAATGAGCAGTTCTTC.

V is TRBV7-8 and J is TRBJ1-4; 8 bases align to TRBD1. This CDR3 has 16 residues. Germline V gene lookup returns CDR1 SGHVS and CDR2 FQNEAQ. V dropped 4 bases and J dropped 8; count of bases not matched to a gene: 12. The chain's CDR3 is CASSSLTGTGGEKLFF. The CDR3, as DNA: TGTGCCAGCAGCTCCTTAACCGGGACAGGAGGGGAAAAACTGTTTTTT. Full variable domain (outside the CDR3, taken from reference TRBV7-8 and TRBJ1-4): GAGVSQSPRYKVAKRGQDVALRCDPISGHVSLFWYQQALGQGPEFLTYFQNEAQLDKSGLPSDRFFAERPEGSVSTLKIQRTQQEDSAVYLCASSSLTGTGGEKLFFGSGTQLSVL.

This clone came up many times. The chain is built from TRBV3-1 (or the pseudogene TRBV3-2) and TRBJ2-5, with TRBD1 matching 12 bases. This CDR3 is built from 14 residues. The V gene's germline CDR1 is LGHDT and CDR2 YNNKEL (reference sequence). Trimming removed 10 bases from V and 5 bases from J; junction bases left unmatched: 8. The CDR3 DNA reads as TGTGCCAAGGCGGGACAGGGGGCTGAGGAGACCCAGTACTTC. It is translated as CAKAGQGAEETQYF.

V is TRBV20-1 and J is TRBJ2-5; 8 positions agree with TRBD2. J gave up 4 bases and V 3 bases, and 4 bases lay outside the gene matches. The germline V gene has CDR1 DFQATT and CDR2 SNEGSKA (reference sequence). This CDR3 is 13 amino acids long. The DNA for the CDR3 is TGCAGTGCTAGTGGTCTAGCGGGAGAGACCCAGTACTTC. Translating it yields CSASGLAGETQYF.

The CDR3 loop is CASRIGLASTDTQYF. The CDR3 DNA follows: TGTGCCAGTAGGATTGGGTTAGCTAGCACAGATACGCAGTATTTT. The V and J genes are TRBV19 and TRBJ2-3; D is unresolved. Deletions cut 6 bases from V and 0 bases from J, with 13 bases between. The CDR3 spans 15 residues. Germline V gene data show CDR1 as LNHDA and CDR2 as SQIVND (reference sequence).

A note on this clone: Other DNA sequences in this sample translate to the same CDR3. This CDR3 is CASSQDRGSSYEQYF. CDR3 nucleotide sequence: TGCGCCAGCAGCCAAGATCGGGGAAGCTCCTACGAGCAGTACTTC. The V and J genes are TRBV4-3 and TRBJ2-7, with D maybe TRBD2 (5 bases). V lost 0 bases, J lost 0 bases, and 9 bases lay in between. The CDR3 covers 15 residues. Germline CDR1 reads LGHNA; CDR2 reads YSLEER.

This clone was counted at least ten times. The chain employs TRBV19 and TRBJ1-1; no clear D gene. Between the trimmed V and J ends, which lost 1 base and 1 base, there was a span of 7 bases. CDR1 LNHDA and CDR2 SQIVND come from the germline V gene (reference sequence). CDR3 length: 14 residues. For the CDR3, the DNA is TGTGCCAGTAGTATAGTGGCACGGAACACTGAAGCTTTCTTT. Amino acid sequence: CASSIVARNTEAFF.

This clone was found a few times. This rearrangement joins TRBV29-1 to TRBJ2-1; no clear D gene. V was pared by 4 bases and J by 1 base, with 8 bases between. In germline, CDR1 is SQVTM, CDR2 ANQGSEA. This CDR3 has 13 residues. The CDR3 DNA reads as TGCAGCGTTGTTGTCGGGTCCTACAATGAGCAGTTCTTC. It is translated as CSVVVGSYNEQFF.

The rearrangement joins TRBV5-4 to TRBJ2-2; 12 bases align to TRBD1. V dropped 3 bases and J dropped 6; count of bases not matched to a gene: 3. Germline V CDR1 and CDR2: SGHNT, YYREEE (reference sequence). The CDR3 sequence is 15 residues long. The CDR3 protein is CASSSGTGGPGELFF. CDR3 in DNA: TGTGCCAGCAGCTCCGGGACAGGGGGCCCCGGGGAGCTGTTTTTT.

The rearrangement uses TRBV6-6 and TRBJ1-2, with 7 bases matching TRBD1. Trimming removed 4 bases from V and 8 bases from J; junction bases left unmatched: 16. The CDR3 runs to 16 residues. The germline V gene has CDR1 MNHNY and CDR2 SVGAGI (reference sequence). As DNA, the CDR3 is TGTGCCAGCAGTTTTTCGCCACCCGACAGGGTCGGAGGCTACACCTTC. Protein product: CASSFSPPDRVGGYTF.

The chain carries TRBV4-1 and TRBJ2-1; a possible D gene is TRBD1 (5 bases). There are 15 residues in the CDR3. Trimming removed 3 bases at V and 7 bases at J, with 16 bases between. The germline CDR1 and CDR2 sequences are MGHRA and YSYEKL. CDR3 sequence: CASSQAPRQMNEQFF. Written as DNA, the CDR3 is TGCGCCAGCAGCCAGGCCCCGCGACAGATGAATGAGCAGTTCTTC.

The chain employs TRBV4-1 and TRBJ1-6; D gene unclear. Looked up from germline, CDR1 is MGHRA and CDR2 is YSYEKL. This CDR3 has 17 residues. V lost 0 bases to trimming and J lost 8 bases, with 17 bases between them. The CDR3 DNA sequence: TGCGCCAGCAGCCAAGAGATCAACCGGGGAGGAGATTCACCCCTCCACTTT. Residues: CASSQEINRGGDSPLHF.